This TCR beta chain was found in a study of T cells expressing NK-cell markers. Study details: The TCR beta repertoires were obtained from sorted CD3+CD56+NKG2C+, CD3+CD56+NKG2C- and CD3+CD56-NKG2C+ T cells. The sequencing cohort of eight donors included seven HCMV-seropositive individuals and one seronegative individual. Whole-study results and caveats: The dominant NKG2C+ clonotypes represented about 1.0-8% of CD8+ T cells in six donors.

For this clonotype: Antigen unknown.

This CDR3 comprises 16 residues. CDR1 MGHDK and CDR2 SYGVNS come from the germline V gene. Scientists made TCR beta cDNA using 5'RACE template switching with UMIs. TCRdb reanalyzed the 5' RACE reads and collapses them to one entry per CDR3 protein, without DNA. The sample has about half a million distinct CDR3 sequences, and its top ten clones hold under 1.5%. The receptor's source is a woman between 50 and 59 years old in good health. The sequencing sample was made of blood T cells: a sorted CD56 or NKG2C T cell subset, CD4+ or CD8+ T cells, or bulk PBMC T cells (not recorded which). J is TRBJ1-2 and V is TRBV25-1; TCRdb picks TRBD1, but there is no DNA to check that call. This CDR3 reads CASSDTGQPANYGYTF.